The clone carrying this TCR beta chain appeared many times. Its target is unknown. Time point in this sample: newly diagnosed GD, antithyroid drugs for less than 3 months. The TCR library was made from RNA extracted from PBMCs. An endocrinology department in Xi'an, China, recruited the patients. Trimming removed 0 bases from V and 2 bases from J, with 10 bases in between. There are 14 residues in the CDR3. Germline V gene sequence: CDR1 DFQATT, CDR2 SNEGSKA (reference sequence). This sample was taken from a study of regulatory T cells in long-lasting Graves disease. Points from the study as a whole: The number of shared public clonotypes was higher in persistent patients (roughly 3,000) than new patients (just over 950). For persistent Graves' patients, TCR diversity was lower than for newly diagnosed ones. With persistent disease, TRBV28, TRBJ1-2 and TRBJ2-5 were the favored segments.

CDR3 regions were amplified by Arm-PCR using iRepertoire HTBI primers to build TCR beta libraries. A single record per CDR3 protein comes from TCRdb applying MiXCR to the multiplex PCR reads. The top ten clones hold 22% of a sample with about 400,000 distinct CDR3 sequences, roughly a sixth of them seen once. This TCR came from a female donor with Graves disease. This material consisted of peripheral blood mononuclear cells (PBMCs), taken at new diagnosis, from a patient treated with antithyroid drugs. The chain links TRBV20-1 to TRBJ2-5; unclear D gene. In nucleotides, the CDR3 is TGCAGTGCTAGAGAGCTTCCTAGTCAAGAGACCCAGTACTTC. Its translation is CSARELPSQETQYF.